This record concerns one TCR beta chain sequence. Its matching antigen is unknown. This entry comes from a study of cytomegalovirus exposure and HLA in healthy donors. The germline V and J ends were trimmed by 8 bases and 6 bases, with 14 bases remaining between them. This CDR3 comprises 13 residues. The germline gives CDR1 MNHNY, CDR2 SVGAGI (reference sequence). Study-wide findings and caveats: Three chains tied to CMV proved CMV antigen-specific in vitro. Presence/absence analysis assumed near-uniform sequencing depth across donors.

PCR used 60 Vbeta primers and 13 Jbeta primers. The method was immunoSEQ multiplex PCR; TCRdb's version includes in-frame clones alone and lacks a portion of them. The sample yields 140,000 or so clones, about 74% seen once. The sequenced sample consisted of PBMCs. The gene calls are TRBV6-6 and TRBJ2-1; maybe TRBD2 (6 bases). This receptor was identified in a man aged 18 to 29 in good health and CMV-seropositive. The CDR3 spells CASRNSGINEQFF. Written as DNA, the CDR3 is TGTGCCAGCCGAAATAGCGGAATCAATGAGCAGTTCTTC.